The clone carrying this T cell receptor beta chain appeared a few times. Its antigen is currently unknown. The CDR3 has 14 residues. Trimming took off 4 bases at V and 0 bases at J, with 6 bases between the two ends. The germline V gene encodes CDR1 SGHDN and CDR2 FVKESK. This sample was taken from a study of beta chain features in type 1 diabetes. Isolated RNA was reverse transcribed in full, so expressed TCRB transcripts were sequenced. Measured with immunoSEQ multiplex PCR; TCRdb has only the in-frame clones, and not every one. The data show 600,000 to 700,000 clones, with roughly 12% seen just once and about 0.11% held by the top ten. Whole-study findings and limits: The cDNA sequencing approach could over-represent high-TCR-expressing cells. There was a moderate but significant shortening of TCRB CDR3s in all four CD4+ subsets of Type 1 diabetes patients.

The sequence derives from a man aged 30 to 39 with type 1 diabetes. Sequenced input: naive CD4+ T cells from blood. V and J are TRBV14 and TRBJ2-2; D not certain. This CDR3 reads CASSRATNTGELFF. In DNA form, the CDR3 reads TGTGCCAGCAGCCGAGCCACGAACACCGGGGAGCTGTTTTTT.